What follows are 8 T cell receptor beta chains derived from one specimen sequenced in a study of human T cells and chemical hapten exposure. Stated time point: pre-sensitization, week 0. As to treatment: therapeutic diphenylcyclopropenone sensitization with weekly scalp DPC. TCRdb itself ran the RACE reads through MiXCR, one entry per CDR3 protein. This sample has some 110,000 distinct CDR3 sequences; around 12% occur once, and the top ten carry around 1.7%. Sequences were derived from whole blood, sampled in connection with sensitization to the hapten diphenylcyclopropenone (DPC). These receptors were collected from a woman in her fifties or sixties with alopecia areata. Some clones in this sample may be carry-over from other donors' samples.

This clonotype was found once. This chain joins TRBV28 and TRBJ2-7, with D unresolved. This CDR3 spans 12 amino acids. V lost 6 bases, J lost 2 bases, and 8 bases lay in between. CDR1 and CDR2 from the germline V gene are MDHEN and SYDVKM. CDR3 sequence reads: CASSIPAYEQYF. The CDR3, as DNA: TGTGCCAGCAGCATTCCCGCCTACGAGCAGTACTTC.

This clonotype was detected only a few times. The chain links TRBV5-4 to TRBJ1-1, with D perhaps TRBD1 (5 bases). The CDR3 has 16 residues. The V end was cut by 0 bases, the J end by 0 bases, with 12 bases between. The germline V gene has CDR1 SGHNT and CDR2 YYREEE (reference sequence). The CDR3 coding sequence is TGTGCCAGCAGCTTGGTTTGGGGGGATCTGAACACTGAAGCTTTCTTT. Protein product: CASSLVWGDLNTEAFF.

CDR3 nucleotide sequence: TGTGCCAGCTCTGGGGACAGGGAGACCCAGTACTTC. Translation: CASSGDRETQYF. J is TRBJ2-5 and V is TRBV9; 8 bases map to TRBD1. Per germline, CDR1 SGDLS and CDR2 YYNGEE. V lost 7 bases and J lost 5; bases outside the gene matches: 4. The CDR3 covers 12 residues.

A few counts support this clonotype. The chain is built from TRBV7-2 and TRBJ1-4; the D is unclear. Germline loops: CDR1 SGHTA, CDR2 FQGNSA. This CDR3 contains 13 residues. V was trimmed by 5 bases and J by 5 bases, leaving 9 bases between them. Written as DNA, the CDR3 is TGTGCCAGCAGCCGGGGTTCCAATGAAAAACTGTTTTTT. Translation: CASSRGSNEKLFF.

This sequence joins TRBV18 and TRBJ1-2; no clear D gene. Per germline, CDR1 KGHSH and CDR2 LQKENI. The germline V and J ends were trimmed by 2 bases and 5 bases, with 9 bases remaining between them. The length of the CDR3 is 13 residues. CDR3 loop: CASSPEAQYGYTF. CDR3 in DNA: TGTGCCAGCTCACCAGAAGCTCAATATGGCTACACCTTC.

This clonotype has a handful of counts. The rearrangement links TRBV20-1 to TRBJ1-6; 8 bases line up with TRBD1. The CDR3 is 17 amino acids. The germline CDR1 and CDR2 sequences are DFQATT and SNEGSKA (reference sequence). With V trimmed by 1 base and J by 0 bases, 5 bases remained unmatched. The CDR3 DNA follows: TGCAGTGCTAGAGGAGGACAGGGCAGCTCCTATAATTCACCCCTCCACTTT. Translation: CSARGGQGSSYNSPLHF.

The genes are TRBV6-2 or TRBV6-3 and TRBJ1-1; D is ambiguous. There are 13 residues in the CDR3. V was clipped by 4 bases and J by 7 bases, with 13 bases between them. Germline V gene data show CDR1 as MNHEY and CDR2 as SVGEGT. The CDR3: CASSLTVGFEAFF. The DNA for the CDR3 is TGTGCCAGCAGTTTAACCGTGGGGTTTGAAGCTTTCTTT.

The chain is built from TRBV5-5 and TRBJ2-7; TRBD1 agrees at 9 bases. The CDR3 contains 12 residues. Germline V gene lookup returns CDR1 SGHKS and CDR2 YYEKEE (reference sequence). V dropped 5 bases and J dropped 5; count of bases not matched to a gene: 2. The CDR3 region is CASRDRGNEQYF. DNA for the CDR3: TGTGCCAGCAGGGACAGGGGAAACGAGCAGTACTTC.